The present TCR beta chain was sequenced within a study of molecular identifiers for immune sequencing clone quantification (dated by TCRdb to the late 2010s). Regarding the research as a whole: For a replicate experiment, RNA from around 20,000 or 100,000 naive CD8 T cells was divided into five aliquots, and four of the five aliquots were sequenced. The study was a methods study using CD8 T cells to benchmark molecular-identifier clustering-based TCR repertoire sequencing (MIDCIRS) and TCR RNA copy counting.

Summary of the overall study and its limitations: When barcode sub-clustering was left out, chimeric consensus sequences inflated TCR diversity, with chimeras reaching as high as 47%. About 2.9 recovered TCR RNA copies per cell were obtained by modeling, versus roughly 10 by digital PCR, implying a capture efficiency of about 30%. Even against a background of one million naive CD8 T cells, spiked-in Jurkat TCR RNA amounting to a single cell's worth was reported to be detectable. The naive libraries included spiked-in Jurkat TCR RNA (10 copies' worth), and this RNA is not part of the donor repertoire. The sizes of highly expanded clones could end up underestimated when identical TCR molecules share a barcode. In CMV-specific effector cells, over 98% of molecules were held by clones above 20 RNA copies, whereas under 1% of molecules were held by such clones in naive cells.

Libraries of naive CD8 T cells were built from approximately 22,000 to 940,000 sorted cells, with 10%, 30% or 50% of the purified RNA used. Naive CD8 T cells were FACS-sorted as CD8+CD4-CCR7+CD45RA+ on a BD FACSAria II into RLT Plus buffer. Detection sensitivity was tested by spiking Jurkat RNA equal to about 10 TCR copies' worth into samples containing 20,000-1,000,000 naive CD8 T cells. CD8 T cells were enriched with RosetteSep CD8+ T Cell Enrichment Cocktail and Ficoll-Paque, followed by ACK red cell lysis. Library creation used PCR. These reads were obtained on an Illumina HiSeq 4000. Bulk TCR libraries were generated as previously described, with the TCR primers listed in Table S5 used. Purification of total RNA was performed with the Qiagen AllPrep DNA/RNA kit. Reads from multiple sequencing runs of the same library were pooled before analysis. The paper's data handling went like this. Reads were retained only if an exact TCR constant sequence was present, and the retained reads were trimmed to 150 nt and grouped according to their 12-nt molecular barcodes. Reads inside each barcode group were sub-clustered using a 15% Levenshtein threshold, and a quality-weighted consensus sequence was constructed for each RNA molecule. Non-functional sequences were filtered out, along with any lower-count sequence sitting one edit away from another sequence. On the basis of fitting two negative binomial distributions, barcode sub-clusters with fewer than 20% of the maximum read count were discarded. TCRdb reworked the public reads: Q25 trimming with fastp, MiXCR clone assembly, productive beta chains retained. Entries are consolidated by CDR3 protein sequence, retaining the most common genes and DNA. The V and J calls come from TCRdb's annotation, not from the publication. Here the sample has fewer than 350,000 distinct CDR3 sequences; about 20% occur a single time. The ten largest clones add up to about 0.79% of the sample.

As regards this clonotype: There is no known antigen for this receptor. Given a much more abundant clone one base away, this may be a read error. Lacking the conserved final phenylalanine or tryptophan, this CDR3 likely reflects a read error.

Sequenced input: naive CD8+ T cells from blood, with Jurkat cell RNA spiked in. Reading the label with the study, this specimen's cell subset or site is: FACS-sorted CD8+CD4-CCR7+CD45RA+ naive T cells. This TCR derives from a human donor in good health. Some libraries in this study had Jurkat cell RNA spiked in.

The bases read TGTGCCAGCAGTTACGAGACCCAGTACTCC. Its protein is CASSYETQYS. The rearranged segments are TRBV28 and TRBJ2-5; no D gene is confidently identified. The germline V gene encodes CDR1 MDHEN and CDR2 SYDVKM. With termini counted, the CDR3 has 10 amino acids. The DNA shown is the 30-base CDR3, in frame from base 1. At the junction V is shortened by 4 bases and J by 5 bases, with 2 bases in between.